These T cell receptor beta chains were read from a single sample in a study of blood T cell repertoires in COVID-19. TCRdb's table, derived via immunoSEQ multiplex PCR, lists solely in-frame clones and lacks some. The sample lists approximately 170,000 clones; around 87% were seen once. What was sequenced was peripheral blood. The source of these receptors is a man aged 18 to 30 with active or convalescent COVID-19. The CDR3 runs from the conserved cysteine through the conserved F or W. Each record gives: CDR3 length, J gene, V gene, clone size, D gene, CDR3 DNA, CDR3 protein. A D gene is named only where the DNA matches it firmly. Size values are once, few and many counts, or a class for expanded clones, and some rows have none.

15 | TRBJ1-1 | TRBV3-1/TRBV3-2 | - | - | TGTGCCAGCAGCCAAGCGGGAACAGTGAACACTGAAGCTTTCTTT | CASSQAGTVNTEAFF
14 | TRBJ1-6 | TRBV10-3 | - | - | TGTGCCATCGGAGGACTAAGTTCCGATTCACCCCTCCACTTT | CAIGGLSSDSPLHF
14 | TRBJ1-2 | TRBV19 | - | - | TGTGCCAGTAGTATCCCCAAGGGGGTCTATGGCTACACCTTC | CASSIPKGVYGYTF
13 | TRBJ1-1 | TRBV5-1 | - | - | TGCGCCAGCAGCTCACAGCTGAACACTGAAGCTTTCTTT | CASSSQLNTEAFF
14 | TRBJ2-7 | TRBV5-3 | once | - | TGTGCCAGAAGCTTGGACAGGGCCCTCTACGAGCAGTACTTC | CARSLDRALYEQYF
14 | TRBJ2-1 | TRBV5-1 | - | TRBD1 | TGCGCCAGCGGGCTAGGGGGCGCCTACAATGAGCAGTTCTTC | CASGLGGAYNEQFF
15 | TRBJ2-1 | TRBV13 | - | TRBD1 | TGTGCCAGCAGCTCGAACGACAGGGCCTACAATGAGCAGTTCTTC | CASSSNDRAYNEQFF
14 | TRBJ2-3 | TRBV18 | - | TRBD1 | TGTGCCAGCTCCCCGACAGGGGGCTCAGATACGCAGTATTTT | CASSPTGGSDTQYF
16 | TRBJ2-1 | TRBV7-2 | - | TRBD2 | TGTGCCAGCAGGCCCGGCGGGACTAGCGGATACAATGAGCAGTTCTTC | CASRPGGTSGYNEQFF
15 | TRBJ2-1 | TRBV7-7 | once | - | TGTGCTAGCAGCTTAGCAGGGGTTGGCTACAATGAGCAGTTCTTC | CASSLAGVGYNEQFF
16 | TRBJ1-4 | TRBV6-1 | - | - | TGTGCCAGCAGTGACCGAAGGGCAGGGGTTTGGGAAAAACTGTTTTTT | CASSDRRAGVWEKLFF
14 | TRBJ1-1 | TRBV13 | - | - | TGTGCCAGCAGCTTCCGTGCGCTCCGCACTGAAGCTTTCTTT | CASSFRALRTEAFF
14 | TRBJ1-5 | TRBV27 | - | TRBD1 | TGTGCCAGCAGTGTGACAGGGGGAAATCAGCCCCAGCATTTT | CASSVTGGNQPQHF
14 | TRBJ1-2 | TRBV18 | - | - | TGTGCCAGCTCACCAGCGGAATCCTCGAAAGGCTACACCTTC | CASSPAESSKGYTF
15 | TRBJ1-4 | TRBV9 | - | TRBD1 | TGTGCCAGCAGCACCCGACAGGGGGCAAATGAAAAACTGTTTTTT | CASSTRQGANEKLFF
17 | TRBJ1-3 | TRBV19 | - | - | TGTGCCAGTAGTGTCCAGGAGGGCAAGAGCTCTGGAAACACCATATATTTT | CASSVQEGKSSGNTIYF
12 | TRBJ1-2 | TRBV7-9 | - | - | TGTGCCAGCAGCCCGCGGGATTTTGGCTACACCTTC | CASSPRDFGYTF
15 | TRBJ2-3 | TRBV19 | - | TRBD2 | TGTGCCAGTAGCCAGGGACTAGCGGGCACAGATACGCAGTATTTT | CASSQGLAGTDTQYF
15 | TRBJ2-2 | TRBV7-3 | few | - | TGTGCCAGCACCCCGGACTCGGCGGGTACCGGGGAGCTGTTTTTT | CASTPDSAGTGELFF
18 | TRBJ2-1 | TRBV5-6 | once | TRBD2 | TGTGCCAGCAGCCAAATTAGCGGGAGGGCCATTTTTGCCAATGAGCAGTTCTTC | CASSQISGRAIFANEQFF
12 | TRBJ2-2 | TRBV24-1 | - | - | TGTGCCACCAGTGATTTATACGGGGAGCTGTTTTTT | CATSDLYGELFF
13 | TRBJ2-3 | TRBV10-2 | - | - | TGCGCCAGCAGTGTCGAGGGTACAGATACGCAGTATTTT | CASSVEGTDTQYF
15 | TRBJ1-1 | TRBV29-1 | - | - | TGCAGCGCTATAAGGGACTTCGGGATGAACACTGAAGCTTTCTTT | CSAIRDFGMNTEAFF
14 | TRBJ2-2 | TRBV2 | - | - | TGTGCCAGCGGGGGGTACTCCACCACCGGGGAGCTGTTTTTT | CASGGYSTTGELFF
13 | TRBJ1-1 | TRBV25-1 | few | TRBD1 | TGTGCCAGCAAGGTCCCAGGGGGCACTGAAGCTTTCTTT | CASKVPGGTEAFF
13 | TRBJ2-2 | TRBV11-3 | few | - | TGTGCCAGCAGCTTATTGGCCACCGGGGAGCTGTTTTTT | CASSLLATGELFF
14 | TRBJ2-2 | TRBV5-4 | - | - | TGTGCCAGCAGCTTCGATCGGGGCACCGGGGAGCTGTTTTTT | CASSFDRGTGELFF